This T cell receptor beta chain was observed in a study of blood T cell repertoires in COVID-19 (dated by TCRdb to 2020 to 2021). Study-wide context: Collaborator samples came from the United States, Italy and Spain and covered acute and convalescent phases of COVID-19. The repertoires were released in a freely available public database intended as a resource for research on the immune response to SARS-CoV-2. The dataset comprised deeply sampled blood TCRbeta repertoires from subjects exposed to, actively infected with, or recovered from COVID-19. The samples were drawn from two sources: the first 160 participants of the ongoing ImmuneRACE study, and about 1,300 subjects contributed by 6 global collaborators. The sample metadata nearly always contained a de-identified subject ID, COVID-19 status, age in years and sex. The material from the prospective study consisted of cDNA or gDNA derived from T cells, B-cell-depleted T cells, or PBMCs. HLA class I and class II types, where available, came from metadata supplied by the sample provider rather than from assay-based typing.

In the prospective study, participants were roughly 18 to 95 years old, resided in fewer than 25 geographic areas of the United States, and were enrolled through a virtual design. To assign participants to cohorts, the prospective study relied on clinical history that participants themselves reported in a screening survey and a study questionnaire. In the prospective study, whole blood, serum and a nasopharyngeal or oropharyngeal swab were collected from each participant by mobile phlebotomists. Prospective study participants could optionally give additional blood draws and questionnaires over a roughly 2-month period. Prospective study blood samples were shipped either frozen or at room temperature before DNA extraction. Concerning this clone: The antigen it binds to is not known. No base quality information exists; no much larger clone differs at one position.

TCRbeta CDR3 regions were amplified from genomic DNA by means of the immunoSEQ Assay, a bias-controlled multiplex PCR. The authors processed their data as follows. Nucleated cell counts per sample were estimated from amplification of reference gene primers within the assay. To quantify the absolute abundance of each unique TCRbeta CDR3 rearrangement, sequence reads were collapsed and filtered. For each sample, productive Simpson clonality was calculated as the square root of Simpson's diversity index across productive rearrangements. Drawn from immuneACCESS, this table holds only the in-frame rearrangements with V and J called that TCRdb kept. Clones are partly lost; checked studies trace under half to an unresolved V gene and leave the rest unexplained. That table gives V, J and clone size, and the DNA gave D and trimming. In all, the sample holds around 280,000 clones, and around 90% of those were seen once. The top ten constitute about 1.8% of the sample.

Overall study outcomes, separate from this receptor: How much clinical and demographic metadata was included differed by source and by participant, and the metadata was provided uncurated.

The germline V gene (reference sequence) gives CDR1 as MNHEY and CDR2 as SMNVEV. Relative to germline, V is 2 bases shorter and J is 0 bases shorter, with 11 bases between their ends. The CDR3 holds 16 amino acids from the cysteine to the phenylalanine. The entry retains the CDR3 DNA only, 48 bases that are in frame from base 1. The specimen sequenced was PBMCs or T cells enriched from blood (not recorded which). The TCR comes from a woman between 18 and 29 years old with acute COVID-19. The chain couples TRBV27 to TRBJ2-1; tentative D gene TRBD1, with 6 bases matching. CDR3 protein: CASSLKSGASYNEQFF. The nucleotide sequence is given as TGTGCCAGCAGTTTAAAGTCAGGGGCCTCCTACAATGAGCAGTTCTTC.